Below are 18 T cell receptor beta chains sequenced from a single sample in a study of T cell changes during pregnancy in multiple sclerosis. The assay was immunoSEQ multiplex PCR, and TCRdb's table has in-frame clones only and misses some. The sample has about 58,000 clones, about 89% seen once; the top ten hold 0.49%. The material was CD4+ T cells from peripheral blood mononuclear cells, obtained after pregnancy. Receptors were obtained from a female donor in good health, enrolled as a control in a pregnancy study.

The V gene is TRBV5-1, the J gene TRBJ2-5, with D possibly matching TRBD2 (5 bases). CDR1 and CDR2 from the germline V gene are SGHRS and YFSETQ. V was shortened by 4 bases and J by 5 bases, with 12 bases between the two germline ends. The CDR3 extends over 13 amino acids. The CDR3 sequence is CASSPDLRETQYF. The CDR3, as DNA: TGCGCCAGCAGCCCGGACTTGCGGGAGACCCAGTACTTC.

The sample holds one count of this clone. This chain links TRBV5-1 with TRBJ2-3; TRBD1 might be the D (6 bases). The CDR3 length is 15 residues. The V and J ends lost 0 bases and 3 bases respectively, with 11 bases between them. CDR1 SGHRS and CDR2 YFSETQ come from the germline V gene. CDR3 region: CASSLDRARTDTQYF. The CDR3 DNA is TGCGCCAGCAGCTTGGACAGGGCAAGGACAGATACGCAGTATTTT.

The chain has TRBV6-4 and TRBJ2-1; TRBD2 agrees at 8 bases. The trim removed 3 bases at V and 6 bases at J, leaving 4 bases unmatched. This CDR3 spans 14 amino acids. Germline V CDR1 and CDR2: MRHNA, SNTAGT. This CDR3 reads CASSEETSANEQFF. In DNA, the CDR3 is TGTGCCAGCAGTGAGGAGACTAGCGCCAATGAGCAGTTCTTC.

The J gene is TRBJ2-1, the V gene TRBV7-3; 7 nucleotides agree with TRBD1. The germline CDR1 and CDR2 sequences are SGHTA and FQGTGA. The V segment lost 5 bases and the J segment 4 bases; nucleotides outside the gene matches: 5. The CDR3 loop spans 14 amino acids. CDR3 sequence: CASSDQQGYNEQFF. In DNA, the CDR3 is TGTGCCAGCAGCGACCAACAGGGGTACAATGAGCAGTTCTTC.

The rearrangement links TRBV5-1 to TRBJ1-1; possibly TRBD1 for D (6 bases). The V gene lost 0 bases and the J gene lost 5 bases, with 11 bases spanning the gap. The CDR3 consists of 14 residues. Germline V gives CDR1 SGHRS, CDR2 YFSETQ. This chain's CDR3 is CASSLAPGETEAFF. Written as DNA, the CDR3 is TGCGCCAGCAGCTTGGCCCCAGGGGAAACTGAAGCTTTCTTT. Full variable domain (outside the CDR3, taken from reference TRBV5-1 and TRBJ1-1): KAGVTQTPRYLIKTRGQQVTLSCSPISGHRSVSWYQQTPGQGLQFLFEYFSETQRNKGNFPGRFSGRQFSNSRSEMNVSTLELGDSALYLCASSLAPGETEAFFGQGTRLTVV.

The chain links TRBV4-3 to TRBJ1-2, with a weak D call TRBD1 (5 bases). Trimming removed 0 bases from V and 4 bases from J, with 18 bases in between. Germline V gene sequence: CDR1 LGHNA, CDR2 YSLEER. The length of the CDR3 is 17 residues. The CDR3 coding sequence is TGCGCCAGCAGCCAAGATGGGACTGTGTCGGGCTTCTATGGCTACACCTTC. It codes for CASSQDGTVSGFYGYTF.

V gene TRBV10-2 combines with J gene TRBJ1-2; D uncertain. CDR3 length equals 13 residues. Per the germline V gene, CDR1 is WSHSY and CDR2 is SAAADI. Trimming took off 3 bases at V and 7 bases at J, with 12 bases between the two ends. CDR3 DNA: TGCGCCAGCAGTGAAGCAGGATCCTTTGGCTACACCTTC. Amino acids: CASSEAGSFGYTF.

The chain joins TRBV6-1 to TRBJ1-1; 7 nucleotides match TRBD1. Germline-derived CDR1 and CDR2 are MNHNS and SASEGT. The length of the CDR3 is 13 residues. V trimming: 11 bases; J trimming: 4 bases; junction bases outside the gene matches: 10. The CDR3 spells CAGRQGMITEAFF. The CDR3 DNA reads as TGTGCCGGAAGACAGGGAATGATCACTGAAGCTTTCTTT.

V usage is TRBV7-2 and J usage is TRBJ1-2; 9 bases are shared with TRBD1. The V segment lost 5 bases and the J segment 8 bases; nucleotides outside the gene matches: 6. This CDR3 has 13 amino acids. CDR1 is SGHTA, CDR2 FQGNSA, per germline. CDR3 amino acids: CASSPQGAQGYTF. In nucleotides, the CDR3 is TGTGCCAGCAGCCCACAGGGGGCGCAGGGCTACACCTTC.

The chain uses TRBV6-5 and TRBJ1-1; TRBD1 is a possible D gene (5 bases). The V end was cut by 4 bases, the J end by 0 bases, with 15 bases between. The germline CDR1 and CDR2 sequences are MNHEY and SVGAGI. This CDR3 region has 16 residues. CDR3 in amino acids: CASSSPENRLNTEAFF. The CDR3 nucleotides are TGTGCCAGCAGTTCCCCCGAGAACAGGCTGAACACTGAAGCTTTCTTT.

The gene calls are TRBV19 and TRBJ1-2; no clear D gene. The germline V and J ends were trimmed by 1 base and 8 bases, with 11 bases remaining between them. Germline CDR1 reads LNHDA; CDR2 reads SQIVND (reference sequence). CDR3 length equals 13 residues. Here the CDR3 reads CASSIVRSGGYTF. CDR3 bases: TGTGCCAGTAGTATAGTAAGGTCGGGGGGCTACACCTTC.

The gene calls are TRBV7-2 and TRBJ1-3; D not certain. CDR3 length: 16 residues. V was shortened by 1 base and J by 0 bases, with 10 bases between the two germline ends. The germline V gene has CDR1 SGHTA and CDR2 FQGNSA. CDR3: CASSLVHPSSGNTIYF. DNA for the CDR3: TGTGCCAGCAGCTTAGTTCATCCGAGCTCTGGAAACACCATATATTTT.

The chain employs TRBV23-1 and TRBJ2-1, with 7 bases lining up with TRBD2. TRBV23-1 is classed as an ORF, of uncertain function. The CDR3 spans 19 residues. V lost 2 bases to trimming and J lost 3 bases; unmatched junction nucleotides: 16. Here the CDR3 DNA reads TGCGCCAGCAGTCAAACCCCTTTACCGATAGCGGGTGTCTACAATGAGCAGTTCTTC. It codes for CASSQTPLPIAGVYNEQFF.

This chain joins TRBV11-2 and TRBJ2-5; possible D gene TRBD1, 5 bases. The V end lost 1 base, the J end lost 2 bases, and 20 bases lay between the germline ends. CDR1 and CDR2 from the germline V gene are SGHAT and FQNNGV. This CDR3 has 18 amino acids. The CDR3 loop reads CASSLGLVHRPLQETQYF. The CDR3 DNA reads TGTGCCAGCAGCTTAGGTCTAGTCCACAGGCCCCTACAAGAGACCCAGTACTTC. The full variable domain, in which reference TRBV11-2 and TRBJ2-5 provide the parts outside the CDR3, is EAGVAQSPRYKIIEKRQSVAFWCNPISGHATLYWYQQILGQGPKLLIQFQNNGVVDDSQLPKDRFSAERLKGVDSTLKIQPAKLEDSAVYLCASSLGLVHRPLQETQYFGPGTRLLVL.

The chain recombines TRBV18 with TRBJ2-3, with a weak D call TRBD1 (6 bases). Trimming stripped 3 bases from V and 0 bases from J, with 13 bases between. CDR1 and CDR2 (germline): KGHSH, LQKENI. The CDR3 covers 16 residues. In nucleotides, the CDR3 is TGTGCCAGCTCACCTATGACAGGCCTTAGCACAGATACGCAGTATTTT. The encoded protein is CASSPMTGLSTDTQYF.

The V call is TRBV29-1, the J call TRBJ2-2; D possibly corresponds to TRBD1 (5 bases). Per the germline V gene, CDR1 is SQVTM and CDR2 is ANQGSEA. Trimming pared 3 bases from V and 1 base from J, leaving 12 bases between. CDR3 length: 15 amino acids. As DNA, the CDR3 is TGCAGCGTTGAGACAGAAGACTTGAACACCGGGGAGCTGTTTTTT. Its protein is CSVETEDLNTGELFF.

This clone appeared once. The genes are TRBV19 and TRBJ1-4; possibly TRBD1 for D (6 bases). The CDR3 has 13 amino acids. V lost 5 bases, J lost 6 bases, and 10 bases lay in between. Germline values: CDR1 LNHDA, CDR2 SQIVND (reference sequence). Here the CDR3 DNA reads TGTGCCAGTAGTTGGGGGCCGGATGAAAAACTGTTTTTT. It yields the protein CASSWGPDEKLFF.

This clone was counted a single time. This chain connects TRBV6-1 to TRBJ2-1; 7 bases agree with TRBD1. V lost 5 bases and J lost 2; bases outside the gene matches: 6. CDR3 length: 15 amino acids. Germline V gives CDR1 MNHNS, CDR2 SASEGT. The CDR3 reads CASSWDSGTYNEQFF. CDR3 coding DNA: TGTGCCAGCAGTTGGGACAGCGGAACCTACAATGAGCAGTTCTTC.